One sample yielded the 9 T cell receptor beta chains listed below, sequenced in a study of shared clonotypes between healthy human individuals. Sequenced by immunoSEQ multiplex PCR; TCRdb stores in-frame clones only, minus some. Among a few hundred thousand clones listed, about 74% were seen once. Sequencing was performed on PBMCs. The source is a woman in her thirties or forties in good health. Some clones in this sample may be carry-over from other donors' samples.

The rearrangement uses TRBV18 and TRBJ1-5, with a possible D match to TRBD1 (6 bases). Germline V gives CDR1 KGHSH, CDR2 LQKENI. The CDR3 totals 17 residues. Trimming stripped 4 bases from V and 3 bases from J, with 19 bases between. CDR3 nucleotides: TGTGCCAGCTCACAGGAGGCAGGGGATTTAGACAATCAGCCCCAGCATTTT. Amino acid sequence: CASSQEAGDLDNQPQHF.

The chain is built from TRBV7-8 and TRBJ2-3; D remains unclear. The CDR3 has 15 amino acids. CDR1 and CDR2 from the germline V gene are SGHVS and FQNEAQ. V was cut by 5 bases and J by 0 bases, with 12 bases left in between. The CDR3 DNA reads as TGTGCCAGCAGCCCCACTACCTTCAGCACAGATACGCAGTATTTT. Its protein is CASSPTTFSTDTQYF. Full variable domain (rest looked up from reference TRBV7-8 and TRBJ2-3): GAGVSQSPRYKVAKRGQDVALRCDPISGHVSLFWYQQALGQGPEFLTYFQNEAQLDKSGLPSDRFFAERPEGSVSTLKIQRTQQEDSAVYLCASSPTTFSTDTQYFGPGTRLTVL.

A note on this clone: It is likely a read error: a sequence one base away is far more abundant. The chain recombines TRBV15 with TRBJ2-7; D may be TRBD1 (6 bases). The CDR3 is 13 residues long. Trimming removed 4 bases from V and 11 bases from J, with 18 bases in between. The germline CDR1 and CDR2 sequences are LNHNV and YYDKDF (reference sequence). CDR3 in amino acids: CATSKGQMGEKYF. The CDR3 coding sequence is TGTGCCACCAGCAAAGGACAGATGGGGGAGAAGTACTTC.

The rearrangement joins TRBV6-5 to TRBJ2-2; D ambiguous. Germline CDR1 MNHEY, CDR2 SVGAGI. The CDR3 has 14 amino acids. V was pared by 2 bases and J by 1 base, with 5 bases between. In DNA form, the CDR3 reads TGTGCCAGCAGTTACGGGTTGAACACCGGGGAGCTGTTTTTT. Translated: CASSYGLNTGELFF.

This chain connects TRBV10-2 to TRBJ1-5; 7 bases are shared with TRBD1. There are 14 residues in the CDR3. The V gene end was trimmed by 6 bases and the J gene end by 4 bases; junction bases not matched to a gene: 6. Germline V gene data show CDR1 as WSHSY and CDR2 as SAAADI. In DNA form, the CDR3 reads TGCGCCAGCAGCGACCGGGACAGAAATCAGCCCCAGCATTTT. Residues: CASSDRDRNQPQHF.

CDR3 residues: CASSQVGESIRDTQYF. The CDR3 DNA follows: TGTGCCAGCAGCCAAGTAGGGGAGTCAATAAGAGATACGCAGTATTTT. The chain employs TRBV4-2 and TRBJ2-3; D may be TRBD1 or TRBD2 (5 bases each). The ends were cut back, 1 base at V and 5 bases at J, with 16 bases in the middle. This CDR3 is 16 amino acids long. Germline V CDR1 and CDR2: LGHNA, YNFKEQ.

The chain recombines TRBV28 with TRBJ1-5; D is unresolved. With 6 bases removed from V and 4 bases from J, the gap between germline ends came to 7 bases. Germline V gene lookup returns CDR1 MDHEN and CDR2 SYDVKM. This CDR3 is built from 12 residues. DNA of the CDR3: TGTGCCAGCAGAAAGGTAAATCAGCCCCAGCATTTT. This encodes CASRKVNQPQHF.

The chain has TRBV19 and TRBJ2-7; 8 bases map to TRBD2. The trim removed 4 bases at V and 4 bases at J, leaving 6 bases unmatched. CDR1 LNHDA and CDR2 SQIVND come from the germline V gene (reference sequence). This CDR3 contains 14 residues. The CDR3 nucleotides read TGTGCCAGTAGTACGGGACTAGTCGGGTACGAGCAGTACTTC. Translated, it gives CASSTGLVGYEQYF.

This clone was detected only once. The rearrangement uses TRBV4-1 and TRBJ2-3, with D uncertain. Germline loops: CDR1 MGHRA, CDR2 YSYEKL. This CDR3 spans 14 amino acids. Trimming cost V 4 bases and J 0 bases, with 8 bases left between them. The CDR3 DNA sequence: TGCGCCAGCAGCCTATGGGGAAGCACAGATACGCAGTATTTT. Protein: CASSLWGSTDTQYF.